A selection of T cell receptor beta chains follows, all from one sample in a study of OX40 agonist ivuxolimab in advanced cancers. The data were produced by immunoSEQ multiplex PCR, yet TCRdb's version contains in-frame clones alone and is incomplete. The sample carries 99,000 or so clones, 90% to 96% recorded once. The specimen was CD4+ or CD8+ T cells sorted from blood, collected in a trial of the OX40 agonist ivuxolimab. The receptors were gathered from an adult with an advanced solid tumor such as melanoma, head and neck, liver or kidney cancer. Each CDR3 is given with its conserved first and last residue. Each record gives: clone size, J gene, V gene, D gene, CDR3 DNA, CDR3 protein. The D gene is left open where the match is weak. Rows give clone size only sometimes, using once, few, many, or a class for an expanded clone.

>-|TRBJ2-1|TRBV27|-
TGTGCCAGCAGACAAGCGGCGAGCTCCTACAATGAGCAGTTCTTC
CASRQAASSYNEQFF
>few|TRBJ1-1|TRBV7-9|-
TGTGCCAGCAGCTTACTTTACACTGAAGCTTTCTTT
CASSLLYTEAFF
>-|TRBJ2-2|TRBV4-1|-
TGCGCCAGCGCAGTAGCGGAGAACACCGGGGAGCTGTTTTTT
CASAVAENTGELFF
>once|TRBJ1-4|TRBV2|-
TGTGCCAGCGAGACCACAACTAATGAAAAACTGTTTTTT
CASETTTNEKLFF
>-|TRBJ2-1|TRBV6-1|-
TGTGCCAGCAGTGAAACTGTGAGCTCCTACAATGAGCAGTTCTTC
CASSETVSSYNEQFF
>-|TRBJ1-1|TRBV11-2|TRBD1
TGTGCCAGCAGCGTACAGGGGGATTTGAACACTGAAGCTTTCTTT
CASSVQGDLNTEAFF
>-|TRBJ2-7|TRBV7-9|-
TGTGCCAGCAGCTTACTTGACATGATCTCCTACGGGCAGTACTTC
CASSLLDMISYGQYF
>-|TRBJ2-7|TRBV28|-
TGTGCCAGCAGTTCAGGGAGCAGGGCGAACGAGCAGTACTTC
CASSSGSRANEQYF
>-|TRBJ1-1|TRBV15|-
TGTGCCACCAGCAGCATCCTGAACACTGAAGCTTTCTTT
CATSSILNTEAFF
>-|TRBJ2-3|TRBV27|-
TGTGCCAGCAGTTCTGCCCCTCGGGGGACAGAGCAGTATTTT
CASSSAPRGTEQYF
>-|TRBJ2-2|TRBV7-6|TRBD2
TGTGCCAGCGGACTTTGGAGGGGAGGGACCGGGGAGCTGTTTTTT
CASGLWRGGTGELFF
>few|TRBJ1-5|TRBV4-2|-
TGTGCCAGCAGCCACCCCCTGGGGGGGTCGGGTCAGCCCCAGCATTTT
CASSHPLGGSGQPQHF
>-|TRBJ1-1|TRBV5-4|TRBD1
TGTGCCAGCAGCCCGAAGACAGGGGGAGACACTGAAGCTTTCTTT
CASSPKTGGDTEAFF
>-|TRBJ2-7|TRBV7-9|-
TGTGCCAGCAGCTTGCCGGGGGCCCCCTACGAGCAGTACTTC
CASSLPGAPYEQYF
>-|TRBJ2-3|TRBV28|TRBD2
TGTGCCAGCAGTTTAGGGCTAGCGGTCTTAGCCACAGATACGCAGTATTTT
CASSLGLAVLATDTQYF
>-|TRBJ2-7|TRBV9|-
TGTGCCAGCAGCGTGGGGGGGCTGACCTACGAGCAGTACTTC
CASSVGGLTYEQYF
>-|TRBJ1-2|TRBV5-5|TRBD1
TGTGCCAGCAGCAAAGGACAGGGGAGCTATGGCTACACCTTC
CASSKGQGSYGYTF
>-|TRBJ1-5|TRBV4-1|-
TGCGCCAGCAGCCAAGTCGGGGAGGATCAGCCCCAGCATTTT
CASSQVGEDQPQHF
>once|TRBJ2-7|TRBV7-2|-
TGTGCCAGCAGCTCCCCCCCCTCCCTCGAGCAGTACTTC
CASSSPPSLEQYF
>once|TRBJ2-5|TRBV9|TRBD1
TGTGCCAGCAGCGTAGGCACAGGGGGACGGGAGACCCAGTACTTC
CASSVGTGGRETQYF
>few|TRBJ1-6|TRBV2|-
TGTGCCAGCAGTGAATTAGGTGTGGCCCTCCACTTT
CASSELGVALHF
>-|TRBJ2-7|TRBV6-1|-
TGTGCCAGCAGCGTCAGCTACGAGCAGTACTTC
CASSVSYEQYF
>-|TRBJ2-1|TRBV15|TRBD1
TGTGCCACCAGCAGACGGGGACAGGGGGGTAATGAGCAGTTCTTC
CATSRRGQGGNEQFF
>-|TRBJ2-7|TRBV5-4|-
TGTGCCAGCAGCTTGGCCCGGGGACACCTCTACGAGCAGTACTTC
CASSLARGHLYEQYF
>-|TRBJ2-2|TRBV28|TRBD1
TGTGCCAGCAGCCGGGACAGGGAACACGGGGAGCTGTTTTTT
CASSRDREHGELFF
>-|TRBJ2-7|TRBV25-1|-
TGTGCCAGCACTATACGCTACGAGCAGTACTTC
CASTIRYEQYF
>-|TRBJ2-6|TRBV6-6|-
TGTGCCAGCAGCTTAAGATTCTCTGGGGCCAACGTCCTGACTTTC
CASSLRFSGANVLTF
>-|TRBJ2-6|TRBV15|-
TGTGCCACCAGCAGAGATTCGGGGTCACCCAACGTCCTGACTTTC
CATSRDSGSPNVLTF
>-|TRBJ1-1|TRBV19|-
TGTGCCAGTAGTATATATTGGGGGAATGGCACTGAAGCTTTCTTT
CASSIYWGNGTEAFF
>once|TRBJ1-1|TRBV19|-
TGTGCCAGTAGTATAGCGGGGGCTGAAGCTTTCTTT
CASSIAGAEAFF
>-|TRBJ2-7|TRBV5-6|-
TGTGCCAGCAGCTCCGTTGGGGGAAACTACGAGCAGTACTTC
CASSSVGGNYEQYF
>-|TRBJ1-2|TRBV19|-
TGTGCCAGTAGTATGGACTCCAACTATGGCTACACCTTC
CASSMDSNYGYTF
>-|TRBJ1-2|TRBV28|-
TGTGCCAGCAAGTGGACAGAGTCTAACTATGGCTACACCTTC
CASKWTESNYGYTF
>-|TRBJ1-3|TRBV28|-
TGTGCCAGCTCTCGGCTTGAGACTGGAAACACCATATATTTT
CASSRLETGNTIYF
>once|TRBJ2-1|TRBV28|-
TGTGCCAGCAGTACTCGGAATTCCTTCTACAATGAGCAGTTCTTC
CASSTRNSFYNEQFF
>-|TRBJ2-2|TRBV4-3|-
TGCGCCAGCAGCCAAGAACGTCAGGGGGGAACCGGGGAGCTGTTTTTT
CASSQERQGGTGELFF
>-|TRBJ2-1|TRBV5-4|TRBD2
TGTGCCAGCAGCTATAGCGGGAGTGGTTACAATGAGCAGTTCTTC
CASSYSGSGYNEQFF
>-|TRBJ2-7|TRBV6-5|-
TGTGCCAGCAGTTACGGGGGAAACGAGCAGTACTTC
CASSYGGNEQYF
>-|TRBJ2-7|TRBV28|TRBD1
TGTGCCAGCAGCAACCCTCCGGGACAGGGGGCGTACGAGCAGTACTTC
CASSNPPGQGAYEQYF
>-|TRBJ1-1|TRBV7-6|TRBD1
TGTGCCAGCAGCTTAGCCGGACAGGGGGTTAGAGACACTGAAGCTTTCTTT
CASSLAGQGVRDTEAFF
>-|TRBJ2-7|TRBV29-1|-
TGCAGCGTTGAAGTGCTGAGTTCCTACGAGCAGTACTTC
CSVEVLSSYEQYF